A selection of T cell receptor beta chains follows, all from one sample in a study of tumor-infiltrating lymphocytes in primary liver carcinoma. TCRdb redid the calling of the multiplex PCR reads with MiXCR, one entry per CDR3 protein. There are roughly 190,000 distinct CDR3 sequences in the sample; approximately 80% occur only once, and 15% to 20% lies in the top ten. Specimen: tumor tissue from primary liver carcinoma. Source of these receptors: a man aged 40-49 years with primary liver carcinoma and hepatitis B virus infection. Each CDR3 is given with its conserved first and last residue. Each record gives: V gene, J gene, CDR3 length, CDR3 protein.

>TRBV12-3/TRBV12-4|TRBJ2-2|13
CASSASGAGELFF
>TRBV29-1|TRBJ1-2|13
CSVGGRENYAYTF
>TRBV29-1|TRBJ2-6|15
CSVWDGVIGANVLTF
>TRBV20-1|TRBJ2-2|15
CSARDRKLAPVELFF
>TRBV11-1|TRBJ2-1|15
CASSFQGPLDNVQFF
>TRBV11-2|TRBJ1-2|14
CASSLDRGAYGYTF
>TRBV7-9|TRBJ2-3|11
CASSYTYTQYF
>TRBV12-3/TRBV12-4|TRBJ2-1|16
CVSSFRGASIYNEQFF
>TRBV29-1|TRBJ2-1|14
CSVEGMGLSNEQFF
>TRBV5-6|TRBJ2-7|16
CASSNTWRKGSYEQYF
>TRBV11-1|TRBJ2-2|15
CASSYTGPFTGELFF
>TRBV10-1|TRBJ2-2|12
CVSSEINGKLFF